These 28 T cell receptor beta chains were sequenced from one sample in a study of T cell changes during pregnancy in multiple sclerosis. Produced via immunoSEQ multiplex PCR; TCRdb's table is partial and in-frame only. The data contain under 90,000 clones, around 94% of them singletons. This material consisted of peripheral blood, taken in the second trimester of pregnancy. These TCRs come from a female donor in good health, enrolled as a control in a pregnancy study.

The chain employs TRBV5-6 and TRBJ2-3; 9 bases are a match to TRBD2. The germline gives CDR1 SGHDT, CDR2 YYEEEE. The CDR3 is made up of 18 amino acids. J lost 6 bases, V lost 0 bases, and 14 bases had no gene match. Here the CDR3 reads CASSLVGASGNDLDTQYF. Here the CDR3 DNA reads TGTGCCAGCAGCTTGGTTGGGGCTAGCGGGAATGATCTGGATACGCAGTATTTT.

The rearrangement uses TRBV18 and TRBJ2-5; 10 nucleotides agree with TRBD1. V shed 4 bases and J 5 bases; nucleotides not matched to a gene: 7. CDR1 is KGHSH, CDR2 LQKENI, per germline. This CDR3 is built from 15 residues. Written as DNA, the CDR3 is TGTGCCAGCTCACTCGAGACAGGGGGCAGGGAGACCCAGTACTTC. Protein: CASSLETGGRETQYF.

The chain uses TRBV11-2 and TRBJ2-7; D not certain. Trimming pared 5 bases from V and 3 bases from J, leaving 14 bases between. CDR1 is SGHAT, CDR2 FQNNGV, per germline. This CDR3 is built from 14 residues. In nucleotides, the CDR3 is TGTGCCAGCAGCCCGGCCCGCACAGACTACGAGCAGTACTTC. Translation gives CASSPARTDYEQYF.

The genes are TRBV19 and TRBJ1-2, with 7 bases fitting TRBD1. With 7 bases clipped from V and 3 bases from J, the junction kept 11 bases outside the gene matches. This CDR3 contains 15 residues. CDR1 and CDR2 from the germline V gene are LNHDA and SQIVND (reference sequence). CDR3 sequence reads: CASTPGQARDYGYTF. Written as DNA, the CDR3 is TGTGCCAGTACTCCTGGACAGGCCCGGGACTATGGCTACACCTTC.

The chain has TRBV6-5 and TRBJ1-3, with D unclear. The germline V and J ends were trimmed by 0 bases and 1 base, with 7 bases remaining between them. Germline V gene lookup returns CDR1 MNHEY and CDR2 SVGAGI. CDR3 length: 15 residues. The CDR3 reads CASSYSRFSGNTIYF. CDR3 in DNA: TGTGCCAGCAGTTACTCGAGATTTTCTGGAAACACCATATATTTT.

This clone was observed a few times. The V gene is TRBV7-2, the J gene TRBJ2-7, with TRBD2 identical over 12 bases. This CDR3 region has 16 residues. Germline CDR1 reads SGHTA; CDR2 reads FQGNSA. With V trimmed by 5 bases and J by 0 bases, 5 bases remained unmatched. CDR3 amino acids: CASSPGTSGPSYEQYF. For the CDR3, the DNA is TGTGCCAGCAGCCCCGGGACTAGCGGGCCCTCCTACGAGCAGTACTTC.

This chain connects TRBV6-6 to TRBJ2-7, with D possibly TRBD2 on 6 matching bases. CDR3 length: 11 residues. The germline CDR1 and CDR2 sequences are MNHNY and SVGAGI (reference sequence). The V end lost 10 bases, the J end lost 0 bases, and 7 bases lay between the germline ends. This CDR3 reads CATTSSYEQYF. As DNA, the CDR3 is TGTGCCACGACTAGCTCCTACGAGCAGTACTTC.

This chain joins TRBV6-1 and TRBJ2-7; D not resolved. The CDR3 extends over 15 amino acids. V gave up 2 bases and J gave up 0 bases, with 11 bases separating them. Germline V gene sequence: CDR1 MNHNS, CDR2 SASEGT. CDR3 protein: CASSEMAASSYEQYF. CDR3 sequence (DNA): TGTGCCAGCAGTGAAATGGCGGCCAGCTCCTACGAGCAGTACTTC.

The V and J genes are TRBV6-6 and TRBJ1-1, with D perhaps matching TRBD1 (6 bases). Germline V gene lookup returns CDR1 MNHNY and CDR2 SVGAGI (reference sequence). The CDR3 spans 13 residues. Trimming left V 2 bases short and J 3 bases short, with 7 bases between. DNA of the CDR3: TGTGCCAGCAGTTACGGGGGCGACACTGAAGCTTTCTTT. Its translation: CASSYGGDTEAFF.

V is TRBV5-1 and J is TRBJ2-4; possible D gene TRBD1, 5 bases. Germline-derived CDR1 and CDR2 are SGHRS and YFSETQ. The ends were cut back, 5 bases at V and 8 bases at J, with 14 bases in the middle. CDR3 length equals 13 residues. The CDR3 DNA sequence: TGCGCCAGCAGTTTCCAGGCCAGGGACATTCAGTACTTC. The encoded protein is CASSFQARDIQYF.

The V call is TRBV5-4, the J call TRBJ1-3, with D tentatively TRBD1 (6 bases). Germline values: CDR1 SGHNT, CDR2 YYREEE (reference sequence). This CDR3 has 15 residues. V was cut by 2 bases and J by 8 bases, with 17 bases left in between. DNA of the CDR3: TGTGCCAGCAGCTTAGTGGGGGCAGGGCGAGACACCATATATTTT. Translation gives CASSLVGAGRDTIYF.

In DNA form, the CDR3 reads TGCGCCAGCAGCCAAGAGGGGGAGGGAACCAATGAGCAGTTCTTC. Encoded protein: CASSQEGEGTNEQFF. The chain joins TRBV4-1 to TRBJ2-1, with 7 nucleotides matching TRBD2. J lost 6 bases, V lost 0 bases, and 5 bases had no gene match. This CDR3 has 15 amino acids. Germline V CDR1 and CDR2: MGHRA, YSYEKL.

The V and J genes are TRBV6-1 and TRBJ1-3; TRBD1 matches 8 bases. The CDR3 is 17 amino acids. Trimming cost V 2 bases and J 0 bases; bases outside gene matches: 6. From germline, CDR1 is MNHNS and CDR2 SASEGT. Here the CDR3 DNA reads TGTGCCAGCAGTGAACAGACAGGGGTCCTCTCTGGAAACACCATATATTTT. Residues: CASSEQTGVLSGNTIYF.

The rearrangement uses TRBV7-2 and TRBJ1-2; TRBD1 agrees at 9 bases. This CDR3 has 15 amino acids. From germline, CDR1 is SGHTA and CDR2 FQGNSA. Trimming removed 3 bases from V and 8 bases from J; junction bases left unmatched: 10. CDR3 loop: CASSLPSQGARGYTF. Written as DNA, the CDR3 is TGTGCCAGCAGCTTGCCATCACAGGGGGCTCGAGGCTACACCTTC.

The gene calls are TRBV11-2 and TRBJ2-7, with 8 bases lining up with TRBD1. Germline CDR1 reads SGHAT; CDR2 reads FQNNGV. J was trimmed by 4 bases and V by 4 bases; bases with no gene match: 12. The CDR3 length is 16 residues. The CDR3 nucleotides are TGTGCCAGCAGCTCCCTCCGGACAGGGAATTCATACGAGCAGTACTTC. It codes for CASSSLRTGNSYEQYF. The full variable domain, with the rest looked up from reference TRBV11-2 and TRBJ2-7, is EAGVAQSPRYKIIEKRQSVAFWCNPISGHATLYWYQQILGQGPKLLIQFQNNGVVDDSQLPKDRFSAERLKGVDSTLKIQPAKLEDSAVYLCASSSLRTGNSYEQYFGPGTRLTVT.

The chain joins TRBV27 to TRBJ2-7; D not resolved. CDR3 length: 13 amino acids. From germline, CDR1 is MNHEY and CDR2 SMNVEV (reference sequence). The V and J ends lost 6 bases and 3 bases respectively, with 12 bases between them. This chain's CDR3 is CASSPGLSYEQYF. CDR3 bases: TGTGCCAGCAGCCCCGGTCTGAGCTACGAGCAGTACTTC.

The V gene is TRBV2, the J gene TRBJ2-7; TRBD2 might be the D (5 bases). The CDR3 extends over 11 amino acids. Trimming stripped 4 bases from V and 11 bases from J, with 12 bases between. CDR1 and CDR2 (germline): SNHLY, FYNNEI. The DNA of the CDR3 is TGTGCCAGCAGTGGAGAGGGCCCAGAGTACTTC. It yields the protein CASSGEGPEYF.

This clone was recorded once. The chain joins TRBV6-5 to TRBJ2-1, with a weak D call TRBD1 (6 bases). V dropped 7 bases and J dropped 0 bases, with 13 bases sitting between them. The CDR3 is 15 residues long. Germline V CDR1 and CDR2: MNHEY, SVGAGI. The CDR3 loop reads CASNTMGHSYNEQFF. The CDR3 DNA is TGTGCCAGCAATACAATGGGACACTCCTACAATGAGCAGTTCTTC.

V gene TRBV5-4 combines with J gene TRBJ2-5, with D tentatively TRBD2 (6 bases). Germline V gene lookup returns CDR1 SGHNT and CDR2 YYREEE (reference sequence). V lost 4 bases and J lost 3, with 7 bases in between. CDR3 length equals 12 residues. The CDR3 nucleotides are TGTGCCAGCAGCATAGCGGAAGAGACCCAGTACTTC. This gives the protein CASSIAEETQYF.

The chain couples TRBV28 to TRBJ2-2, with D possibly matching TRBD1 (6 bases). V gave up 8 bases and J gave up 0 bases, with 7 bases separating them. This CDR3 has 13 residues. Germline V gene sequence: CDR1 MDHEN, CDR2 SYDVKM. CDR3 nucleotide sequence: TGTGCCAGCGGGACAACGAACACCGGGGAGCTGTTTTTT. This encodes CASGTTNTGELFF.

The table lists this clone with a count of one. This sequence joins TRBV28 and TRBJ2-1; 9 bases align to TRBD2. In germline, CDR1 is MDHEN, CDR2 SYDVKM. The V and J ends lost 5 bases and 6 bases, in that order; junction bases with no gene match: 8. This CDR3 is built from 15 residues. The CDR3 sequence is CASSTAGTSTNEQFF. CDR3 coding DNA: TGTGCCAGCAGTACCGCCGGGACTAGCACCAATGAGCAGTTCTTC.

This chain uses TRBV7-9 with TRBJ2-1, with 9 bases identical to TRBD2. CDR1 is SEHNR and CDR2 is FQNEAQ in the germline V gene (reference sequence). Losses at the gene ends were 6 bases for V and 1 base for J; bases not matched to a gene: 4. The CDR3 length is 15 residues. CDR3 DNA: TGTGCCAGCAGTTATAGCGGGAGTTCCTACAATGAGCAGTTCTTC. This sequence encodes CASSYSGSSYNEQFF.

This rearrangement joins TRBV21-1 to TRBJ1-4; the table calls TRBD1, which could not be checked here. TRBV21-1 is a pseudogene locus. The CDR3 has 16 amino acids. The CDR3 region is CASSKAPGKGDEKLFF. The DNA for the CDR3 is TGTGCCAGCAGCAAAGCCCCAGGGAAAGGGGATGAAAAACTGTTTTTT.

This rearrangement joins TRBV28 to TRBJ2-7; 7 bases are shared with TRBD2. The CDR3 consists of 14 residues. V shed 3 bases and J 2 bases; nucleotides not matched to a gene: 4. Germline V gives CDR1 MDHEN, CDR2 SYDVKM. The CDR3 is CASSFSGGPYEQYF. CDR3 DNA: TGTGCCAGCAGTTTTTCGGGGGGACCCTACGAGCAGTACTTC.

This clone appeared a single time. This chain joins TRBV27 and TRBJ2-1, with 12 positions matching TRBD2. Germline loops: CDR1 MNHEY, CDR2 SMNVEV (reference sequence). The V gene end was trimmed by 3 bases and the J gene end by 1 base; junction bases not matched to a gene: 7. This CDR3 has 18 residues. The CDR3 region has the DNA TGTGCCAGCAGTTTTTCTAGCGGGAGGGCCGTTTCCTACAATGAGCAGTTCTTC. This sequence encodes CASSFSSGRAVSYNEQFF.

The chain couples TRBV30 to TRBJ2-5; perhaps TRBD2 as D (5 bases). The CDR3 loop spans 12 amino acids. The germline V gene has CDR1 GTSNPN and CDR2 SVGIG (reference sequence). V was clipped by 2 bases and J by 4 bases, with 8 bases between them. CDR3 residues: CAWSTLAETQYF. The CDR3 bases are TGTGCCTGGAGTACCCTAGCAGAGACCCAGTACTTC.

This clone is a singleton in its sample. The chain couples TRBV2 to TRBJ2-5; unclear D gene. The ends were cut back, 7 bases at V and 2 bases at J, with 8 bases in the middle. The CDR3 runs 12 residues. Germline V gives CDR1 SNHLY, CDR2 FYNNEI. Here the CDR3 reads CASTPDQETQYF. The CDR3 bases are TGTGCCAGCACCCCAGATCAAGAGACCCAGTACTTC.

This chain connects TRBV27 to TRBJ1-1; 8 nucleotides match TRBD1. CDR3 length: 16 amino acids. In germline, CDR1 is MNHEY, CDR2 SMNVEV (reference sequence). V trimming: 2 bases; J trimming: 8 bases; junction bases outside the gene matches: 13. CDR3 DNA: TGTGCCAGCAGTTTAGGGGTAGGGACAGGTCATTCGGAAGCTTTCTTT. This codes for CASSLGVGTGHSEAFF.